This record looks at one TCR beta chain sequence and its context. This entry comes from a study of control samples from healthy donors and cancer patients. Sequencing used immunoSEQ multiplex PCR; TCRdb keeps in-frame clones, though not all of them. The table has some 130,000 clones, 80% to 95% seen once. V was clipped by 1 base and J by 7 bases, with 11 bases between them. The CDR3 is 15 residues long. Germline V CDR1 and CDR2: SGHNT, YENEEA. V gene TRBV11-3 combines with J gene TRBJ1-6, with D tentatively TRBD1 (5 bases). Sequenced: blood. The sequence came from a young man in good health. CDR3 DNA: TGTGCCAGCAGCTTAGGGGGCCAGCAGAATTCACCCCTCCACTTT. It specifies CASSLGGQQNSPLHF.